This T cell receptor (beta chain) was retrieved from a study of blood T cells in healthy people across ages. Per-sample PBMC isolation yielded at least 6.5 million cells. With a J-beta primer mix and a sample-barcoded 5' primer, a second PCR ran roughly 7 to 11 cycles. With 12 random nucleotides, a template-switch adaptor tagged each individual cDNA molecule. One entry per CDR3 protein, called by TCRdb with MiXCR from the 5' RACE reads. The sample consists of some 940,000 distinct CDR3 sequences, 25% to 35% of them appearing once. In germline, CDR1 is SGHRS, CDR2 YFSETQ. This CDR3 has 15 residues. V dropped 5 bases and J dropped 8; count of bases not matched to a gene: 13. The sample was also linked to a second study, of T cells of mothers and their children. Turning to that study: The M1S primer of the second PCR added sample barcodes and 2-4 random nucleotides.

The chain is built from TRBV5-1 and TRBJ2-1; the match to TRBD1 covers 7 bases. The receptor was isolated from a woman aged 40 to 49 in good health. The sample taken for sequencing was blood. The CDR3 DNA is TGCGCCAGCAGAAGAACAGGGGTTGGGCTCGATGAGCAGTTCTTC. Its protein is CASRRTGVGLDEQFF.